This TCR beta chain comes out of a study of identifying expanded T cells in peripheral blood. On this clone: Its antigen is unknown.

General study results and limits: Clone count variance between approximately 2-week samples rose with total template count. Over about two and four weeks, about 17 and 20 clones changed, versus roughly 1.2 between replicates.

During the collection period, no donor immune events like infections were recorded. Generated by immunoSEQ multiplex PCR, the TCRdb table keeps only in-frame clones and is missing some. This sample yields under 110,000 clones, of which around 88% are seen a single time; approximately 18% belongs to the top ten. CDR3 length equals 13 residues. Trimming cost V 5 bases and J 0 bases, with 8 bases left between them. From germline, CDR1 is MNHEY and CDR2 SMNVEV (reference sequence). This TCR derives from a person aged 18 to 70 in good health. Sequenced: blood. The chain uses TRBV27 and TRBJ2-7; D gene ambiguous. DNA for the CDR3: TGTGCCAGCAGTGCGATTTACTCCTACGAGCAGTACTTC. Its translation is CASSAIYSYEQYF.